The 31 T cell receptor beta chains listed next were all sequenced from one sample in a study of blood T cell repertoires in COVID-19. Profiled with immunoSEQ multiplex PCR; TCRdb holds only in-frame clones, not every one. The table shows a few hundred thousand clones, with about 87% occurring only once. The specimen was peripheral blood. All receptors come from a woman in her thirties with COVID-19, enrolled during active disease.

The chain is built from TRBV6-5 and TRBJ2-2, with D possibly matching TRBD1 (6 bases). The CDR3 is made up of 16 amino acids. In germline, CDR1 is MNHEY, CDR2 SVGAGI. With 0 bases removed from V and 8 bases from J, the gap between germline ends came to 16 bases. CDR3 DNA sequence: TGTGCCAGCAGTTACTCGAGGAGACAGGAGAAAGGGGAGCTGTTTTTT. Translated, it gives CASSYSRRQEKGELFF.

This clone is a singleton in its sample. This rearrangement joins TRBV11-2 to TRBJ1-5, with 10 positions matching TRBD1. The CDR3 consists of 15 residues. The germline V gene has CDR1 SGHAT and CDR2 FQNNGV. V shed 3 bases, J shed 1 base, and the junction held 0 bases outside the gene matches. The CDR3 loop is CASSLDRGSNQPQHF. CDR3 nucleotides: TGTGCCAGCAGCTTGGACAGGGGGAGCAATCAGCCCCAGCATTTT.

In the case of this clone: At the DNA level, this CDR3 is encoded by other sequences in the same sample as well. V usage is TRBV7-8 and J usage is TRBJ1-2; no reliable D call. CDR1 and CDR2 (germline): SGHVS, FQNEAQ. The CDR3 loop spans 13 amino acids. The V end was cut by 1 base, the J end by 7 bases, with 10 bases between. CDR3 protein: CASSLEAGGGYTF. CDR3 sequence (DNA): TGTGCCAGCAGCTTAGAGGCTGGAGGTGGCTACACCTTC.

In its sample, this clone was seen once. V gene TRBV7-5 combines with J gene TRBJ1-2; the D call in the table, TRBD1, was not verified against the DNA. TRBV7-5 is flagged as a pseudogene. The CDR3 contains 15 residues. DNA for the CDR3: TGTGTCAGAAGCTGCCACTGGACAGGGAATGGTGGCTACACCTTC. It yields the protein CVRSCHWTGNGGYTF.

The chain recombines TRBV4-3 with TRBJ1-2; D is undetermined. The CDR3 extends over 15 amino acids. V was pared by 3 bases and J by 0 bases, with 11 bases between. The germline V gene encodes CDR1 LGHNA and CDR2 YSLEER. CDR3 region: CASSHGVRTNYGYTF. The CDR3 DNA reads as TGCGCCAGCAGCCACGGGGTACGAACTAACTATGGCTACACCTTC.

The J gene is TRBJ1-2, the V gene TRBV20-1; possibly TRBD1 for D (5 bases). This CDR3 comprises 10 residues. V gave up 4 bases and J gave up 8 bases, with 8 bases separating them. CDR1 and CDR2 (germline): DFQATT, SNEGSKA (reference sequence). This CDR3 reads CSATQGGYTF. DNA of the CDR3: TGCAGTGCTACGCAGGGAGGCTACACCTTC.

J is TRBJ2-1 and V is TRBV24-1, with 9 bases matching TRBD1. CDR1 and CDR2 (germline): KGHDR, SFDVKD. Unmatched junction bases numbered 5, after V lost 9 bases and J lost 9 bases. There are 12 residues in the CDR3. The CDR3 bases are TGTGCCACCCAGGGACAGGGCCCTGAGCAGTTCTTC. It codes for CATQGQGPEQFF.

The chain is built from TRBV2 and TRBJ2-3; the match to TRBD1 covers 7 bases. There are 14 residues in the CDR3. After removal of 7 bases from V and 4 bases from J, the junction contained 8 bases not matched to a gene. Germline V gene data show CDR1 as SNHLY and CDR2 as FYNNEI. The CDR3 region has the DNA TGTGCCAGCAAAGACAGGGCCCTACCAGATACGCAGTATTTT. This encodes CASKDRALPDTQYF.

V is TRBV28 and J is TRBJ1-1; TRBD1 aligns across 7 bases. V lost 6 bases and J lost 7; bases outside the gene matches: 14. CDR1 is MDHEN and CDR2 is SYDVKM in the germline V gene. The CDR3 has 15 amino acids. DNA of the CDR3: TGTGCCAGCAGGGCCTCCCGGGGCAGGGGGAGTGAAGCTTTCTTT. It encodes CASRASRGRGSEAFF.

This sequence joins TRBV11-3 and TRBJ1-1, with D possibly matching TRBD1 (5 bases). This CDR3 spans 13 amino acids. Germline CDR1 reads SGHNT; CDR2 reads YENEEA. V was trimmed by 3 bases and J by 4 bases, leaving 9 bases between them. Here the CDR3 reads CASSLMGGTEAFF. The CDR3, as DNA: TGTGCCAGCAGCTTGATGGGGGGCACTGAAGCTTTCTTT.

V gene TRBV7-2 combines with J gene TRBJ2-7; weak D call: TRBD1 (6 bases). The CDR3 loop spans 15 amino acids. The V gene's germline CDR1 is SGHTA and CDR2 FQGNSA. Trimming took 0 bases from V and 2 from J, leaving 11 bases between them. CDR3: CASSLAGAGTYEQYF. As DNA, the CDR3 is TGTGCCAGCAGCTTAGCGGGGGCAGGGACCTACGAGCAGTACTTC.

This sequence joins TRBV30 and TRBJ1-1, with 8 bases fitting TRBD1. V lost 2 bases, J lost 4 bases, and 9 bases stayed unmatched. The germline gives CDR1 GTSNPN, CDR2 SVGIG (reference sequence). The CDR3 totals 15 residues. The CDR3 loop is CAWSFPDRAATEAFF. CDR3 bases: TGTGCCTGGAGTTTCCCGGACAGGGCTGCCACTGAAGCTTTCTTT.

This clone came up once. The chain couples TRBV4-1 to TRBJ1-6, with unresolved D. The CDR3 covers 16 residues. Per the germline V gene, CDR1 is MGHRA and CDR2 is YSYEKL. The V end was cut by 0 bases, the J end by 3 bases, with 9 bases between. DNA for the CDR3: TGCGCCAGCAGCCAAGATCAACACGTCTATAATTCACCCCTCCACTTT. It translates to CASSQDQHVYNSPLHF.

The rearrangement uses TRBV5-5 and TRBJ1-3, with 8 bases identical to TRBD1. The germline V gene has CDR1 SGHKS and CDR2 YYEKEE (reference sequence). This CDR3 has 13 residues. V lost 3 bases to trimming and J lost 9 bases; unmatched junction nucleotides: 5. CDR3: CASSSGQAGTIYF. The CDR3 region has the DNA TGTGCCAGCAGCTCGGGACAGGCAGGCACCATATATTTT.

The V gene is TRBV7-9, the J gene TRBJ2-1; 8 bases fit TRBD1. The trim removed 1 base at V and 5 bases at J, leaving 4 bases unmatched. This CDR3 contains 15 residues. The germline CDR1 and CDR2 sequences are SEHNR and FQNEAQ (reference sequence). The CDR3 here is CASSLEQGGHNEQFF. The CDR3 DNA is TGTGCCAGCAGCTTAGAACAGGGGGGACACAATGAGCAGTTCTTC.

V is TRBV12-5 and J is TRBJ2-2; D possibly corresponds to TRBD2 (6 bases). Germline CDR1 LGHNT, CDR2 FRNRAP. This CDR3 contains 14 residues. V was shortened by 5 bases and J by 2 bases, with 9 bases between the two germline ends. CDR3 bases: TGTGCTAGTGGTCGGGACTTAAACACCGGGGAGCTGTTTTTT. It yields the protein CASGRDLNTGELFF.

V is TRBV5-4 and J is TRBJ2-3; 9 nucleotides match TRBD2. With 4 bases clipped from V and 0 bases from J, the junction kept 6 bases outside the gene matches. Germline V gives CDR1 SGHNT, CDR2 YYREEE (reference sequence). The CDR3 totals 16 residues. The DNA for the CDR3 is TGTGCCAGCAGCACCCCGGGGACTAGCAGCACAGATACGCAGTATTTT. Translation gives CASSTPGTSSTDTQYF.

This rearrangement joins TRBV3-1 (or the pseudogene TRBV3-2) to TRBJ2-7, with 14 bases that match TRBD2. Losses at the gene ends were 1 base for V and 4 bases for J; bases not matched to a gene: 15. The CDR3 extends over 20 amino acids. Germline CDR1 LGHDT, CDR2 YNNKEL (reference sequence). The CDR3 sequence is CASSQGGLAGGRHSLYEQYV. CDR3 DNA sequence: TGTGCCAGCAGCCAAGGAGGACTAGCGGGGGGCCGACATTCACTATACGAGCAGTACGTC.

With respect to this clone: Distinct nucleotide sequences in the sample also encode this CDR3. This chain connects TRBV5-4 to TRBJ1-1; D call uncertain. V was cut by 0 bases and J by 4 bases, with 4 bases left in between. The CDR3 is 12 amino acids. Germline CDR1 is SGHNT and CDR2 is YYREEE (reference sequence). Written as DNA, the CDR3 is TGTGCCAGCAGCTTGGATAGCACTGAAGCTTTCTTT. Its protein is CASSLDSTEAFF.

The CDR3 nucleotides are TGTGCCAGCAGCGGAGACAGGGGGCGTATCTATGGCTACACCTTC. Residues: CASSGDRGRIYGYTF. The chain links TRBV21-1 to TRBJ1-2; the table's D call of TRBD1 was not tested on the DNA. TRBV21-1 is a known pseudogene. The CDR3 covers 15 residues.

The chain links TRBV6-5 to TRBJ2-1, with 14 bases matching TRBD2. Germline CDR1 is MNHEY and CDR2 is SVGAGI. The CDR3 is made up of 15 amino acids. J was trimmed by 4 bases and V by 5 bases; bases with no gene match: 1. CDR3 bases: TGTGCCAGCAGTAGACTAGCGGGGGGGTACAATGAGCAGTTCTTC. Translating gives CASSRLAGGYNEQFF.

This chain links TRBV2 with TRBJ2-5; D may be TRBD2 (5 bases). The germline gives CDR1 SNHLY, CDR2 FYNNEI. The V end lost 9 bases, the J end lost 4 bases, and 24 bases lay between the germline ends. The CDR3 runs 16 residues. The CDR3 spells CASRSQGGLRAETQYF. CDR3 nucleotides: TGTGCCAGTAGGAGCCAAGGAGGCCTTAGGGCAGAGACCCAGTACTTC.

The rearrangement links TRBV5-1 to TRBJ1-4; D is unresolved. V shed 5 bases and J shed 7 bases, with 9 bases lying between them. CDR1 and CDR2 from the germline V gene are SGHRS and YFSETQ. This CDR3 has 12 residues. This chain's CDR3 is CASSLLGEKLFF. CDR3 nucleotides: TGCGCCAGCAGTCTTCTCGGTGAAAAACTGTTTTTT.

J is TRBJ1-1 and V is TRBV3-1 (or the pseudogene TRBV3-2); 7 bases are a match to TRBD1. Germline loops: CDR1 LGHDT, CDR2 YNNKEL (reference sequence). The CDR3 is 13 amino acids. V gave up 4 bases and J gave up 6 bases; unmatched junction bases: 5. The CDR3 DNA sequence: TGTGCCAGCAGCCCCAGAACAGGGGCTGAAGCTTTCTTT. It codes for CASSPRTGAEAFF.

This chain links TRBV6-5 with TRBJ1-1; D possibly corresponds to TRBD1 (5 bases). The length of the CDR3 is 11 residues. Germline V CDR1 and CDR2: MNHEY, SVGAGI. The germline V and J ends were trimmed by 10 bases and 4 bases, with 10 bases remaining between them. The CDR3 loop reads CATRAGTEAFF. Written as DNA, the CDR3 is TGTGCCACCAGGGCGGGCACTGAAGCTTTCTTT.

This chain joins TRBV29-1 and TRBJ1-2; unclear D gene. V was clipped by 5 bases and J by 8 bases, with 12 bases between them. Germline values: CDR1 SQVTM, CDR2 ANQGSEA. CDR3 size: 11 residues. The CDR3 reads CSVHSGSGYTF. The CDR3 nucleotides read TGCAGCGTTCACTCGGGTAGCGGCTACACCTTC. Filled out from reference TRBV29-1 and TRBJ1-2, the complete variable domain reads SAVISQKPSRDICQRGTSLTIQCQVDSQVTMMFWYRQQPGQSLTLIATANQGSEATYESGFVIDKFPISRPNLTFSTLTVSNMSPEDSSIYLCSVHSGSGYTFGSGTRLTVV.

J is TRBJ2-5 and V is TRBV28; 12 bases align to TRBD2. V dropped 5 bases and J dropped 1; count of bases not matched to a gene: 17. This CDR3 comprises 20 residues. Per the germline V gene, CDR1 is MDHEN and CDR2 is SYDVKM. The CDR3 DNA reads TGTGCCAGCAGTCCCCGATCCACTAGCGGGGGGTTTTTAGGCCAAGAGACCCAGTACTTC. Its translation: CASSPRSTSGGFLGQETQYF. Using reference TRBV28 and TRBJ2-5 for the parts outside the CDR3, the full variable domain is DVKVTQSSRYLVKRTGEKVFLECVQDMDHENMFWYRQDPGLGLRLIYFSYDVKMKEKGDIPEGYSVSREKKERFSLILESASTNQTSMYLCASSPRSTSGGFLGQETQYFGPGTRLLVL.

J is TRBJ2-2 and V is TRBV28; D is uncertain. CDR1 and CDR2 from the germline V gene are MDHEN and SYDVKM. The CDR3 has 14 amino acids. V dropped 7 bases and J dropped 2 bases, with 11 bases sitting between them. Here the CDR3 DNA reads TGTGCCAGCAAGAAAGAGTTTAACACCGGGGAGCTGTTTTTT. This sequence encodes CASKKEFNTGELFF. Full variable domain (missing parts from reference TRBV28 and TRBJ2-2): DVKVTQSSRYLVKRTGEKVFLECVQDMDHENMFWYRQDPGLGLRLIYFSYDVKMKEKGDIPEGYSVSREKKERFSLILESASTNQTSMYLCASKKEFNTGELFFGEGSRLTVL.

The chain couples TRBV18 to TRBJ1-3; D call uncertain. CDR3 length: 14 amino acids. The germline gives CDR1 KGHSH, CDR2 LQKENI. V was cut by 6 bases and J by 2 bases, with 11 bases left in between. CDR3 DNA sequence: TGTGCCAGCTCGCCGGACTGGACTGGAAACACCATATATTTT. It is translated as CASSPDWTGNTIYF.

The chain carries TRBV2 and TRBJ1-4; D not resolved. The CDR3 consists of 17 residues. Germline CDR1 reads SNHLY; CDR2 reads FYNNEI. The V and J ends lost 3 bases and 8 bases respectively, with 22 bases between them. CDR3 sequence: CASSDGRVHKVGEKLFF. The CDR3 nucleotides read TGTGCCAGCAGTGATGGGAGGGTCCATAAGGTGGGAGAAAAACTGTTTTTT.

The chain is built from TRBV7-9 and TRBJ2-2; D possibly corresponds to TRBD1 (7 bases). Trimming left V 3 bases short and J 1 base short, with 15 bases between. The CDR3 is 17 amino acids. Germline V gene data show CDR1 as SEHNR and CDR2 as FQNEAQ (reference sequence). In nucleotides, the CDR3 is TGTGCCAGCAGCTTGCGGGGAGGACAGGAGAACACCGGGGAGCTGTTTTTT. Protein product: CASSLRGGQENTGELFF.